Shown below are 20 T cell receptor beta chains from a single sample sequenced in a study of cytomegalovirus exposure and HLA in healthy donors. 13 Jbeta primers and 60 Vbeta primers were used for the PCR. TCRdb's table, derived via immunoSEQ multiplex PCR, lists solely in-frame clones and lacks some. Of more than 85,000 clones listed, about four fifths are singletons. Specimen: PBMCs. The source is a woman aged 25 to 39 in good health and CMV-seronegative.

The chain couples TRBV19 to TRBJ1-5; D may be TRBD1 (5 bases). This CDR3 has 15 residues. V gave up 6 bases and J gave up 6 bases, with 18 bases separating them. Germline V CDR1 and CDR2: LNHDA, SQIVND (reference sequence). CDR3 loop: CASSRGREGSQPQHF. CDR3 in DNA: TGTGCCAGTAGCAGAGGCAGGGAGGGGAGTCAGCCCCAGCATTTT. The full variable domain, in which reference TRBV19 and TRBJ1-5 provide the parts outside the CDR3, is DGGITQSPKYLFRKEGQNVTLSCEQNLNHDAMYWYRQDPGQGLRLIYYSQIVNDFQKGDIAEGYSVSREKKESFPLTVTSAQKNPTAFYLCASSRGREGSQPQHFGDGTRLSIL.

As concerns this clone: A junction end diverges from the germline sequence, so it may reflect a read error. V usage is TRBV18 and J usage is TRBJ2-3; 8 bases match TRBD1. The germline CDR1 and CDR2 sequences are KGHSH and LQKENI. The CDR3 is 15 residues long. The CDR3 region is CAGSQGDRRTDTQYF. The CDR3 DNA follows: TGTGCCGGCTCACAGGGGGACAGACGCACAGATACGCAGTATTTT.

The sample holds one count of this clone. The chain combines TRBV7-6 with TRBJ1-1; weak D call: TRBD1 (5 bases). V was cut by 4 bases and J by 7 bases, with 13 bases left in between. The germline gives CDR1 SGHVS, CDR2 FNYEAQ. The CDR3 has 13 residues. DNA for the CDR3: TGTGCCAGCAGCTCAGCGTTTCAGGGTGAAGCTTTCTTT. It encodes CASSSAFQGEAFF.

This clone was seen a single time. This chain uses TRBV29-1 with TRBJ1-6; D may be TRBD1 (5 bases). This CDR3 spans 12 amino acids. Trimming removed 4 bases at V and 7 bases at J, with 8 bases between. Germline CDR1 is SQVTM and CDR2 is ANQGSEA. This CDR3 is CSVGDRNSPLHF. The CDR3 bases are TGCAGCGTTGGAGACAGAAATTCACCCCTCCACTTT. The full variable domain, its missing parts supplied by reference TRBV29-1 and TRBJ1-6, is SAVISQKPSRDICQRGTSLTIQCQVDSQVTMMFWYRQQPGQSLTLIATANQGSEATYESGFVIDKFPISRPNLTFSTLTVSNMSPEDSSIYLCSVGDRNSPLHFGNGTRLTVT.

The rearrangement joins TRBV5-8 to TRBJ2-3, with 7 nucleotides matching TRBD2. The CDR3 consists of 15 residues. The J segment lost 3 bases and the V segment lost 5 bases, leaving 9 bases of the junction unmatched. The germline V gene has CDR1 SGHTS and CDR2 YDEGEE. The CDR3 nucleotides read TGTGCCAGCAGTTACCCAATTAGCGGGACAGATACGCAGTATTTT. It encodes CASSYPISGTDTQYF.

Turning to this clone: The junction differs from germline at one of its ends, possibly a read error. Other nucleotide sequences from this sample produce the same CDR3. The rearrangement links TRBV4-1 to TRBJ2-7; 7 bases line up with TRBD1. This CDR3 has 15 residues. Germline CDR1 is MGHRA and CDR2 is YSYEKL. This CDR3 reads CASSQEVTGWYEQYF. CDR3 bases: TGTGCCAGCAGCCAAGAAGTGACAGGGTGGTACGAGCAGTACTTC.

V usage is TRBV5-1 and J usage is TRBJ1-1, with 8 nucleotides matching TRBD1. The CDR3 has 15 residues. CDR1 and CDR2 (germline): SGHRS, YFSETQ. J was trimmed by 5 bases and V by 5 bases; bases with no gene match: 11. In DNA, the CDR3 is TGCGCCAGCAGTTCCCCCACAGGGGGAGGAACTGAAGCTTTCTTT. Its translation is CASSSPTGGGTEAFF.

The chain recombines TRBV7-6 with TRBJ2-3; a possible D gene is TRBD2 (6 bases). The length of the CDR3 is 16 residues. Trimming cost V 1 base and J 2 bases, with 13 bases left between them. Germline loops: CDR1 SGHVS, CDR2 FNYEAQ. In DNA, the CDR3 is TGTGCCAGCAGCTTAGGGCTAGCGAAGAACACAGATACGCAGTATTTT. It encodes CASSLGLAKNTDTQYF.

The rearrangement links TRBV27 to TRBJ2-1, with 14 bases matching TRBD2. V gave up 4 bases and J gave up 4 bases; unmatched junction bases: 6. Germline CDR1 is MNHEY and CDR2 is SMNVEV (reference sequence). This CDR3 contains 17 residues. The CDR3, as DNA: TGTGCCAGCAGTTGGGGGACTAGCGGGAGCTTTTACAATGAGCAGTTCTTC. Translating gives CASSWGTSGSFYNEQFF.

The chain employs TRBV4-1 and TRBJ2-5; 8 nucleotides agree with TRBD2. Judging by the DNA end, TRBJ2-7 fits better; the J call may be wrong. The CDR3 runs to 15 residues. CDR1 is MGHRA, CDR2 YSYEKL, per germline. CDR3 in amino acids: CASSQAREARYEQYF. CDR3 sequence (DNA): TGCGCCAGCAGCCAAGCGCGGGAGGCGAGGTACGAGCAGTACTTC.

A single count supports this clone. V is TRBV28 and J is TRBJ2-2; the match to TRBD1 covers 9 bases. Trimming at V came to 3 bases and at J to 8 bases, leaving 10 bases not matched to a gene. CDR3 length equals 16 residues. Germline V gene sequence: CDR1 MDHEN, CDR2 SYDVKM. CDR3 sequence reads: CASSFADRGRGGELFF. The DNA of the CDR3 is TGTGCCAGCAGTTTTGCGGACAGGGGCCGGGGAGGGGAGCTGTTTTTT. Drawing the rest from reference TRBV28 and TRBJ2-2, the complete variable domain is DVKVTQSSRYLVKRTGEKVFLECVQDMDHENMFWYRQDPGLGLRLIYFSYDVKMKEKGDIPEGYSVSREKKERFSLILESASTNQTSMYLCASSFADRGRGGELFFGEGSRLTVL.

The CDR3 here is CASSLTSVGRDTQYF. The CDR3 coding sequence is TGTGCCAGCAGTTTAACTAGCGTCGGGAGGGATACGCAGTATTTT. The chain carries TRBV28 and TRBJ2-3; 7 bases match TRBD2. This CDR3 has 15 amino acids. The V gene's germline CDR1 is MDHEN and CDR2 SYDVKM. The junction had 8 bases not matched to a gene; V was cut back by 2 bases and J by 6 bases.

The CDR3 bases are TGTGCCAGCAGCGTCCAGTCCGGCACAGATACGCAGTATTTT. This sequence encodes CASSVQSGTDTQYF. The chain has TRBV7-2 and TRBJ2-3; D is undetermined. The V end lost 5 bases, the J end lost 1 base, and 10 bases lay between the germline ends. Germline V CDR1 and CDR2: SGHTA, FQGNSA. The CDR3 is 14 amino acids.

The chain combines TRBV9 with TRBJ2-2; 7 nucleotides align to TRBD2. J was trimmed by 8 bases and V by 1 base; bases with no gene match: 8. Germline V gives CDR1 SGDLS, CDR2 YYNGEE. The CDR3 is 15 residues long. CDR3 sequence: CASSVLGSAGGELFF. The DNA for the CDR3 is TGTGCCAGCAGCGTATTGGGTTCAGCGGGAGGGGAGCTGTTTTTT.

This chain uses TRBV9 with TRBJ2-7, with 8 bases identical to TRBD1. CDR3 length: 14 amino acids. The ends lost 0 bases at V and 2 bases at J; junction bases unmatched: 1. Per germline, CDR1 SGDLS and CDR2 YYNGEE. In DNA form, the CDR3 reads TGTGCCAGCAGCGTAGGGACAGGGACCTACGAGCAGTACTTC. Translating gives CASSVGTGTYEQYF.

The V gene is TRBV7-2, the J gene TRBJ2-5; the D gene is possibly TRBD2 (5 bases). V was pared by 3 bases and J by 6 bases, with 11 bases between. CDR3 length equals 13 residues. The V gene's germline CDR1 is SGHTA and CDR2 FQGNSA. For the CDR3, the DNA is TGTGCCAGCAGCTTGGAGGCCCTTCAGACCCAGTACTTC. As protein: CASSLEALQTQYF.

V usage is TRBV5-1 and J usage is TRBJ2-7; 11 bases match TRBD2. Germline V gene lookup returns CDR1 SGHRS and CDR2 YFSETQ. The CDR3 is made up of 15 amino acids. With 1 base clipped from V and 4 bases from J, the junction kept 4 bases outside the gene matches. The CDR3 DNA is TGCGCCAGCAGCTTGCGGCTAGCGGGAGGATACGAGCAGTACTTC. The encoded protein is CASSLRLAGGYEQYF.

V gene TRBV18 combines with J gene TRBJ2-7, with D possibly being TRBD2 (5 bases). This CDR3 has 12 residues. Per germline, CDR1 KGHSH and CDR2 LQKENI. Trimming took 3 bases from V and 7 from J, leaving 10 bases between them. CDR3 nucleotide sequence: TGTGCCAGCTCACCGGTGGGAGAGGAGCAGTACTTC. Amino acids: CASSPVGEEQYF.

V is TRBV15 and J is TRBJ2-7, with a tentative D call TRBD1 (5 bases). This CDR3 comprises 13 residues. V was shortened by 3 bases and J by 5 bases, with 11 bases between the two germline ends. Germline-derived CDR1 and CDR2 are LNHNV and YYDKDF (reference sequence). CDR3 protein: CATSSPGRDEQYF. CDR3 nucleotide sequence: TGTGCCACCAGCAGTCCGGGCAGGGACGAGCAGTACTTC. Drawing the rest from reference TRBV15 and TRBJ2-7, the complete variable domain is DAMVIQNPRYQVTQFGKPVTLSCSQTLNHNVMYWYQQKSSQAPKLLFHYYDKDFNNEADTPDNFQSRRPNTSFCFLDIRSPGLGDTAMYLCATSSPGRDEQYFGPGTRLTVT.

The CDR3 sequence is CASSTDRNTEAFF. In nucleotides, the CDR3 is TGTGCCAGTAGTACCGACAGGAACACTGAAGCTTTCTTT. The chain has TRBV19 and TRBJ1-1; possible D gene TRBD1, 5 bases. In germline, CDR1 is LNHDA, CDR2 SQIVND (reference sequence). The V gene lost 4 bases and the J gene lost 1 base, with 7 bases spanning the gap. This CDR3 is 13 amino acids long.